This T cell receptor beta chain was profiled in a study of blood T cells in healthy people across ages. General observations from the study: With age, beta diversity per million T cells declined roughly linearly, significantly by approximately 41.

With a J-beta primer mix and a sample-barcoded 5' primer, a second PCR ran 7 to 11 cycles. TCRdb processed the 5' RACE reads anew with MiXCR; each CDR3 protein has one entry. The data hold 1,800,000 or so distinct CDR3 sequences, with about 39% observed a single time. Donors ranged from roughly 6 to 95 years old and were healthy Caucasians in Russia. On this clonotype itself: Its antigen is not identified.

The CDR3 runs 13 residues. With 8 bases clipped from V and 7 bases from J, the junction kept 7 bases outside the gene matches. The chain combines TRBV12-3 or TRBV12-4 with TRBJ1-2; 10 bases agree with TRBD1. Sequenced input: blood. The receptor was derived from a human donor in good health. DNA of the CDR3: TGTGCCAGCGGGCCCGGGACAGGGGTTGGCTACACCTTC. As protein: CASGPGTGVGYTF.